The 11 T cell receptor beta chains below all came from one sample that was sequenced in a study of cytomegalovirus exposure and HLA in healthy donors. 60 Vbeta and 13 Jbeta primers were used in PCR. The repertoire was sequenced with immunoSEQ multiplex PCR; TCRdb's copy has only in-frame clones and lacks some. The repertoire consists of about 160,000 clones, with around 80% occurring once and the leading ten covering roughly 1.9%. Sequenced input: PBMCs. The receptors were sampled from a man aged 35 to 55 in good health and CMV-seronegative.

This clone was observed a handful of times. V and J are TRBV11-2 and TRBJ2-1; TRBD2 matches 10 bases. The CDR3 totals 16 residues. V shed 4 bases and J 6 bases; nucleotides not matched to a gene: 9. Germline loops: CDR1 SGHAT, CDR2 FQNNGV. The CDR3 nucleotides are TGTGCCAGCAGCTATATCTTGGTAGCGGGAGGCAATGAGCAGTTCTTC. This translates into CASSYILVAGGNEQFF.

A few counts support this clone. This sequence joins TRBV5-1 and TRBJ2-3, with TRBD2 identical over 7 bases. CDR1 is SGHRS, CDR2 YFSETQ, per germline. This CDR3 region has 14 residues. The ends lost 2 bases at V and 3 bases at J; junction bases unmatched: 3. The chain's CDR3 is CASSFGGRTDTQYF. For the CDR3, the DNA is TGCGCCAGCAGCTTTGGCGGGAGAACAGATACGCAGTATTTT.

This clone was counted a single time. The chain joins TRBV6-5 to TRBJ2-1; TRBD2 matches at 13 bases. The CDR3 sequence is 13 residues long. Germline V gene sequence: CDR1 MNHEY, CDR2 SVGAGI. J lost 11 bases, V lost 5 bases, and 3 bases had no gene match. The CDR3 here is CASSRGLAGKQFF. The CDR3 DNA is TGTGCCAGCAGTAGGGGACTAGCGGGAAAGCAGTTCTTC.

The CDR3 here is CASSQVARTSGANVLTF. In DNA form, the CDR3 reads TGCGCCAGCAGCCAAGTGGCTAGGACTAGCGGGGCCAACGTCCTGACTTTC. This chain joins TRBV4-1 and TRBJ2-6; TRBD2 agrees at 8 bases. V shed 1 base and J 4 bases; nucleotides not matched to a gene: 6. Germline V gene sequence: CDR1 MGHRA, CDR2 YSYEKL. The CDR3 sequence is 17 residues long.

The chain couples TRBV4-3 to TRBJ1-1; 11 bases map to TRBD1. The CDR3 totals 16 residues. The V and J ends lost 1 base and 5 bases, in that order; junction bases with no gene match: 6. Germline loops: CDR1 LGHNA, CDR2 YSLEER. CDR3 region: CASSQAPGQGGTEAFF. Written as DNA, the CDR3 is TGCGCCAGCAGCCAAGCACCGGGACAGGGGGGTACTGAAGCTTTCTTT.

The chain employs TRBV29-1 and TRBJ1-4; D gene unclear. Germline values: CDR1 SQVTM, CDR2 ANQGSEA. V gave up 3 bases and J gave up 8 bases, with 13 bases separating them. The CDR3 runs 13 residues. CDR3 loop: CSVEGGEAEKLFF. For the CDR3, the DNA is TGCAGCGTTGAGGGTGGGGAGGCGGAAAAACTGTTTTTT.

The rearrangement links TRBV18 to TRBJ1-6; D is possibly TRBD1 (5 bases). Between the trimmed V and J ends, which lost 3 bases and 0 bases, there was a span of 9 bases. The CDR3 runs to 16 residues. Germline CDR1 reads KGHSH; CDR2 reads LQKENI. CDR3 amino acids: CASSPNRGSYNSPLHF. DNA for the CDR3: TGTGCCAGCTCACCTAATAGGGGCTCCTATAATTCACCCCTCCACTTT.

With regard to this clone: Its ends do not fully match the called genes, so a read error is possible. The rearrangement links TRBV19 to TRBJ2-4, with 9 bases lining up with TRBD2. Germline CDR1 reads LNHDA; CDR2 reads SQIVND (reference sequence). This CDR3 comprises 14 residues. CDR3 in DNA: TGTGCCAGTCAACCTAGCGGGGACAAAAACAGTCAGTACTTC. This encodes CASQPSGDKNSQYF.

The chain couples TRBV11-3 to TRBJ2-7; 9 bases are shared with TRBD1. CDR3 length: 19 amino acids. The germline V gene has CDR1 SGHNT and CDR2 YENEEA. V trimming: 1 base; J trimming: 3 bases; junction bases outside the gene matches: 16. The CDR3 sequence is CASSLGGQGIRREFYEQYF. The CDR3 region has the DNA TGTGCCAGCAGCTTAGGAGGACAGGGGATTAGGAGAGAGTTCTACGAGCAGTACTTC.

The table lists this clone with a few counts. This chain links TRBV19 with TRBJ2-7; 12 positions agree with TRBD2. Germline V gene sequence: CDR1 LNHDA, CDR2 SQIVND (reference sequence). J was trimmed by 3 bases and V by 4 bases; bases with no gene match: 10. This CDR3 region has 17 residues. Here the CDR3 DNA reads TGTGCCAGTAGTAGAGGAAAGACTAGCGGGAGTGTCTACGAGCAGTACTTC. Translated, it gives CASSRGKTSGSVYEQYF.

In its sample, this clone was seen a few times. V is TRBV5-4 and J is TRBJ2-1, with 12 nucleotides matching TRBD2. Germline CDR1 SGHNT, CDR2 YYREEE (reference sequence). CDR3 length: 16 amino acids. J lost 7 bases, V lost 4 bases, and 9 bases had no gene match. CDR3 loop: CASSAVRTSGTNEQFF. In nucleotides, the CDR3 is TGTGCCAGCAGCGCCGTCCGGACTAGCGGGACGAATGAGCAGTTCTTC. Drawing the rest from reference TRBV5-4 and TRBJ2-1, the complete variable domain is ETGVTQSPTHLIKTRGQQVTLRCSSQSGHNTVSWYQQALGQGPQFIFQYYREEENGRGNFPPRFSGLQFPNYSSELNVNALELDDSALYLCASSAVRTSGTNEQFFGPGTRLTVL.